This entry features one T cell receptor beta chain sequence. Germline V gene sequence: CDR1 SGHAT, CDR2 FQNNGV. The CDR3 has 14 residues. Trimming took 5 bases from V and 8 from J, leaving 19 bases between them. This sample was taken from a study of control samples from healthy donors and cancer patients. Sequencing was performed with immunoSEQ multiplex PCR; in TCRdb, only in-frame clones are kept and a portion is missing. The sample holds roughly 120,000 clones, around 90% seen once. The sequence was obtained from a woman aged 70-85 years in good health. J is TRBJ2-7 and V is TRBV11-2; maybe TRBD2 (6 bases). The sample comprised blood. The DNA of the CDR3 is TGTGCCAGCAGCCTCACCGGGAGCCTAGTGAAGCAGTACTTC. It yields the protein CASSLTGSLVKQYF.